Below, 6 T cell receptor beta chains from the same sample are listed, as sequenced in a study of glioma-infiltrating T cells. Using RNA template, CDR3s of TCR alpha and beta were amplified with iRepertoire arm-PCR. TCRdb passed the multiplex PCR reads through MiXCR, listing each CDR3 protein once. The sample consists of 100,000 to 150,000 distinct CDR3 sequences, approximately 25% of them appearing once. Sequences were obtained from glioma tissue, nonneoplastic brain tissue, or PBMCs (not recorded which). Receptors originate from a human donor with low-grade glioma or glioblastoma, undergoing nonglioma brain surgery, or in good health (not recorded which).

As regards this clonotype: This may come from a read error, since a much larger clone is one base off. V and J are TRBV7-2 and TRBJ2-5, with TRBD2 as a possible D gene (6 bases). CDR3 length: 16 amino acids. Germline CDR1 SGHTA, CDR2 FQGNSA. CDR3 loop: CASSKANPSVQGTQYF. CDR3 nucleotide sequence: TGTGCCAGCAGCAAAGCCAACCCTAGCGTACAAGGGACCCAGTACTTC. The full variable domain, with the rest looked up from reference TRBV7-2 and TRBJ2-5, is GAGVSQSPSNKVTEKGKDVELRCDPISGHTALYWYRQSLGQGLEFLIYFQGNSAPDKSGLPSDRFSAERTGGSVSTLTIQRTQQEDSAVYLCASSKANPSVQGTQYFGPGTRLLVL.

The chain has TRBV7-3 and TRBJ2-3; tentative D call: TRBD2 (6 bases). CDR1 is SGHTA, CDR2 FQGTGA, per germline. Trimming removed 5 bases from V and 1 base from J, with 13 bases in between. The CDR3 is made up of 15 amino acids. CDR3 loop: CASSRRETGTDTQYF. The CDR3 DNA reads TGTGCCAGCAGCAGACGGGAGACCGGCACAGATACGCAGTATTTT.

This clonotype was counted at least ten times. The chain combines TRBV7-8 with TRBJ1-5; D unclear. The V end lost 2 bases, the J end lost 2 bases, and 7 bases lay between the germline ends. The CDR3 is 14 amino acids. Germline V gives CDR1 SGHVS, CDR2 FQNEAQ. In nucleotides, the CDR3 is TGTGCCAGCAGCTTATACACGGGCAATCAGCCCCAGCATTTT. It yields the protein CASSLYTGNQPQHF.

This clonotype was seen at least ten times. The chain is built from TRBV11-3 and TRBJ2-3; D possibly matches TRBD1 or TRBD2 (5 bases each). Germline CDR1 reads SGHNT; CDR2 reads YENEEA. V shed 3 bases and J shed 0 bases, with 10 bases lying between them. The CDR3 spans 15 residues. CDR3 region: CASSLGPVSTDTQYF. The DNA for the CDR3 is TGTGCCAGCAGCTTGGGACCGGTTAGCACAGATACGCAGTATTTT.

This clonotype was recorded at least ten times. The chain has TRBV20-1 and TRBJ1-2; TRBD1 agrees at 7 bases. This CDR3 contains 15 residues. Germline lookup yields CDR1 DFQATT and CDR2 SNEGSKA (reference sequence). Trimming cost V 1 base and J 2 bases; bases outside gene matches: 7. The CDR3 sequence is CSARVLGQSNYGYTF. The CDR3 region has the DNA TGCAGTGCTAGAGTTCTGGGACAGTCAAACTATGGCTACACCTTC.

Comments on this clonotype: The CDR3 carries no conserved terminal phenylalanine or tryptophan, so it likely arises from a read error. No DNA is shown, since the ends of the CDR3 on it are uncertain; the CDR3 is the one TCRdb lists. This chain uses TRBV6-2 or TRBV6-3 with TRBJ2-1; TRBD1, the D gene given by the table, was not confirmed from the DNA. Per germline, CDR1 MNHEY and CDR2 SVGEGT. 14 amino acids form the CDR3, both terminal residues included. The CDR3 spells CASSYGGGVSERFL.